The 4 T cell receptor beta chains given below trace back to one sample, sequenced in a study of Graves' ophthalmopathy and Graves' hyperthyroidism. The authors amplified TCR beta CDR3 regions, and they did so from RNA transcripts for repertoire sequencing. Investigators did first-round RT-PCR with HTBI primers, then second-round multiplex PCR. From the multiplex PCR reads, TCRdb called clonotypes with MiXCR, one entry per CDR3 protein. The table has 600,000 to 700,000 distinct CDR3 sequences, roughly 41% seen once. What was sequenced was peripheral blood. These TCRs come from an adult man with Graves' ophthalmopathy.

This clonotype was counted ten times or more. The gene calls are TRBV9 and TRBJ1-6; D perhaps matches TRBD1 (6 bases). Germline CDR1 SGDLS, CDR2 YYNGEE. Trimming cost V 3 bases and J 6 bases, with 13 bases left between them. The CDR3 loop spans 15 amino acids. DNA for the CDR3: TGTGCCAGCAGCGCGAGAGGGACAAGTAATTCACCCCTCCACTTT. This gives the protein CASSARGTSNSPLHF. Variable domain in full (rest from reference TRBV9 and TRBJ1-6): DSGVTQTPKHLITATGQRVTLRCSPRSGDLSVYWYQQSLDQGLQFLIQYYNGEERAKGNILERFSAQQFPDLHSELNLSSLELGDSALYFCASSARGTSNSPLHFGNGTRLTVT.

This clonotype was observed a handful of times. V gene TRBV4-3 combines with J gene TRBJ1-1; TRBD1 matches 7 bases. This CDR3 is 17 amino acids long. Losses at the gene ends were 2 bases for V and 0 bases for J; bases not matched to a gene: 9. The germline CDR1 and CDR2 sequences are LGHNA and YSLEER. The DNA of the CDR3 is TGCGCCAGCAGCCAAACCAGGGGGTCACGAATGAACACTGAAGCTTTCTTT. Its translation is CASSQTRGSRMNTEAFF.

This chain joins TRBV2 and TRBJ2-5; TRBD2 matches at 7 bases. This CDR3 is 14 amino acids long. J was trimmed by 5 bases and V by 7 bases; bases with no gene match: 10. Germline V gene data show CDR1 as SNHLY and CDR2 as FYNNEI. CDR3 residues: CASTGLVLRETQYF. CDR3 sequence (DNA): TGTGCCAGCACCGGACTAGTTTTGAGGGAGACCCAGTACTTC.

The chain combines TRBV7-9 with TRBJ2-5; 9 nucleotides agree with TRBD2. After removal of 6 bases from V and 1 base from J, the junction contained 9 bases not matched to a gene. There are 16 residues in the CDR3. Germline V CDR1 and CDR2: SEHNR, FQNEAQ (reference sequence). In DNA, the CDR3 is TGTGCCAGCAGTGCCGCGGTAGCGGGGGCCCAAGAGACCCAGTACTTC. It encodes CASSAAVAGAQETQYF.